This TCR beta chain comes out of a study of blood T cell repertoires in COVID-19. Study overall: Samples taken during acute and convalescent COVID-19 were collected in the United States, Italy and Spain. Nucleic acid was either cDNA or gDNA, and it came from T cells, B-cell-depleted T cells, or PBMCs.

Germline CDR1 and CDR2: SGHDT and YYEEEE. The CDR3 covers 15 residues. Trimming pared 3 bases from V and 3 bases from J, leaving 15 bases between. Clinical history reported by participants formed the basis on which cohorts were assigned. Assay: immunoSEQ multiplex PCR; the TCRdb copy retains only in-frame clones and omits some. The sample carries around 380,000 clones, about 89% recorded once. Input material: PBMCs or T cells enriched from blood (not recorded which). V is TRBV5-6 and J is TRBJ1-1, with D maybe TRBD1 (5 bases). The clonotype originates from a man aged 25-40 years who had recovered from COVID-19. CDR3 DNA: TGTGCCAGCAGCTGGCCGGGGGACGGCTACACTGAAGCTTTCTTT. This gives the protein CASSWPGDGYTEAFF.